This T cell receptor beta chain was captured by sequencing in a study of blood T cells in healthy people across ages. General study points: Versus aged donors, long-lived donors had higher diversity and more naive CD4+ cells.

Concerning this clonotype: Its specificity is not known.

A second PCR, run for roughly 7 to 11 cycles, used a sample-barcoded 5' primer plus a J-beta primer mix. Tagging of each cDNA molecule was performed by a template-switch adaptor with 12 random nucleotides. TCRdb independently ran MiXCR on the 5' RACE reads; one entry per CDR3 protein. The repertoire consists of about 830,000 distinct CDR3 sequences, with around 62% occurring once and the leading ten covering roughly 26%. Healthy Caucasian individuals from Russia aged roughly 6 to 95 were enrolled as donors. CDR1 and CDR2 (germline): SEHNR, FQNEAQ (reference sequence). The CDR3 covers 14 residues. V gave up 3 bases and J gave up 5 bases; unmatched junction bases: 3.

The chain joins TRBV7-9 to TRBJ2-1; 8 bases are shared with TRBD1. The source of this sequence is a man in his thirties or forties in good health. Sequencing was carried out using blood. CDR3 DNA sequence: TGTGCCAGCAGCTTCCAGGGGGCCCACAATGAGCAGTTCTTC. Protein: CASSFQGAHNEQFF.